The rows below give T cell receptor beta chains drawn from one sample of a study of cytomegalovirus exposure and HLA in healthy donors. Produced via immunoSEQ multiplex PCR; TCRdb's table is partial and in-frame only. The data contain about 82,000 clones, about 92% of them singletons. The material sequenced was PBMCs. The receptors here all came from a man between 18 and 35 years old in good health and CMV-seronegative. The conserved cysteine and the conserved F or W are not part of the CDR3 here.

>TRBJ2-1|TRBV4-3
ASSPRGISEPANEQF
>TRBJ1-1|TRBV11-3
ASSLDPGTGILITEAF
>TRBJ1-3|TRBV5-1
ASSLGPRISGNTIY
>TRBJ1-2|TRBV19
ASTFDRANYGYT
>TRBJ2-7|TRBV6-9
ASSSPGADAYEQY
>TRBJ1-1|TRBV5-1
ASSLGSGNTEAF
>TRBJ1-1|TRBV18
ASSTGQGEAF
>TRBJ1-2|TRBV2
ASQGGYGYT
>TRBJ2-7|TRBV5-1
ASSVLTGGNEQY
>TRBJ2-5|TRBV6-5
ASSPTGQETQY
>TRBJ2-7|TRBV5-1
ASSWQGSYEQY
>TRBJ1-1|TRBV5-1
ASSLGRAGQGAAAF
>TRBJ1-5|TRBV19
ASALRGGDQPQH
>TRBJ2-3|TRBV28
ASSRLAGRRTDTQY
>TRBJ2-2|TRBV6-4
ASSGQGGTGELF
>TRBJ1-5|TRBV5-6
ASSSGAANQPQH
>TRBJ2-5|TRBV5-1
ASSLGLAAQETQY
>TRBJ2-1|TRBV6-5
ASSYSRGTSGNEQF
>TRBJ2-5|TRBV14
ASSQELAGRQETQY
>TRBJ2-7|TRBV13
ASSPAADYEQY
>TRBJ1-1|TRBV10-3
AISELFQGPSGNTEAF
>TRBJ2-3|TRBV7-6
ASSLLPGLRSTDTQY
>TRBJ2-7|TRBV10-1
ASSEGVAGGYEQY
>TRBJ1-2|TRBV4-1
ASSHIITGNGYT
>TRBJ2-7|TRBV12-5
ASGLVRDRAY
>TRBJ1-4|TRBV11-2
ASSSLGQGATNEKLF
>TRBJ2-2|TRBV9
ASSRGGSDTGELF
>TRBJ2-7|TRBV29-1
SVEEGGRGLSYEQY
>TRBJ2-7|TRBV6-5
ASSYSTGRPYEQY
>TRBJ1-1|TRBV6-1
ASSVQGKNTEAF
>TRBJ1-1|TRBV27
ASAYRGLNTEAF
>TRBJ1-2|TRBV28
ASSTGLGIGGYT
>TRBJ2-2|TRBV9
ASSPQGTGELF
>TRBJ1-4|TRBV29-1
SVGDRVGLEKLF
>TRBJ2-2|TRBV25-1
ASSEGHRNTGELF
>TRBJ2-5|TRBV30
AWSGQGLETQY
>TRBJ2-1|TRBV6-1
ASSDAGGVHEQF
>TRBJ1-6|TRBV7-8
ASSLQTGLGPLH
>TRBJ1-5|TRBV7-2
ASSPLRGSNQPQH
>TRBJ1-2|TRBV2
ASSEVGGTGGSGYT
>TRBJ1-6|TRBV10-3
AISTDRENSPLH
>TRBJ2-2|TRBV7-2
ASSFQGPGELF
>TRBJ2-5|TRBV6-1
ASGTGARETQY
>TRBJ2-2|TRBV29-1
SVGTGGAGTGELF
>TRBJ1-2|TRBV5-5
ASSLDTVYGYT
>TRBJ1-5|TRBV7-8
ASSPERGIREQPQH
>TRBJ2-2|TRBV7-9
ASSRLATGELF
>TRBJ1-5|TRBV6-1
ASSAATGSHQH
>TRBJ2-7|TRBV4-1
ASSPTDRGHDEQY
>TRBJ1-1|TRBV11-2
ASSLREFTEAF
>TRBJ2-5|TRBV4-2
ASTPASGSPGETQY
>TRBJ2-3|TRBV7-3
ASSLTTGYTDTQY
>TRBJ1-2|TRBV15
ATSRSQESPLAYGYT
>TRBJ1-4|TRBV4-3
ASSQAQKEGEKLF
>TRBJ1-2|TRBV7-2
ASSFMSRTGGHGYT
>TRBJ1-5|TRBV9
ASSLRGTGQPQH
>TRBJ1-1|TRBV19
ASSIMSLLSTEAF
>TRBJ1-1|TRBV10-2
ASRSVVVNTEAF
>TRBJ2-2|TRBV27
ASSFVSGSNTGELF